A selection of T cell receptor beta chains follows, all from one sample in a study of blood T cells in healthy people across ages. TCRdb passed the 5' RACE reads through MiXCR, listing each CDR3 protein once. The table shows some 1.6 million distinct CDR3 sequences, with 30% to 35% occurring only once. The sequenced sample was blood. The receptors stem from a woman in her twenties or thirties in good health. Both conserved end residues are trimmed from each CDR3. D genes are given only for firm matches.

V gene,J gene,D gene,CDR3 protein
TRBV6-1,.,.,ASSEGQRGGEQY
TRBV29-1,TRBJ1-2,TRBD1,SVEDGDRPADYGYT
TRBV5-1,TRBJ2-1,.,ASSSDSTYNEQF
TRBV7-9,TRBJ1-2,.,ASSSFGDYGYT
TRBV10-3,TRBJ2-7,.,AISESIGQGRDEQY
TRBV7-2,TRBJ2-3,.,ASSLEGDGTDTQY
TRBV10-3,TRBJ2-7,.,AISDPGGDEYEQY
TRBV24-1,TRBJ2-7,TRBD1,ATSDADRASYEQY
TRBV6-1,TRBJ2-7,.,ASSEAPQGYEQY
TRBV11-2,TRBJ1-2,.,VSSLMTISGGDGYT
TRBV12-3/TRBV12-4,TRBJ2-5,TRBD2,ASTLAGGPQETQY